The T cell receptor beta chain under discussion was sequenced for a study of identical twins (dated by TCRdb to 2016 to 2017). For the study in its entirety: The study deep-sequenced TCR alpha and beta repertoires from monozygotic twins, unrelated adults of various ages and cord blood to test whether fetal clonotypes persist. To rule out contamination, replicate twin experiments were performed at different times with different library preparation protocols.

The library came from 5' RACE. Sequencing was performed on an Illumina HiSeq 2000. A universal primer binding site was added through template switching, and the final cDNA carried a unique molecular identifier so that TCR cDNA molecules could be counted accurately. Specific primers in the conserved constant-segment region were used to synthesize first-strand cDNA for TCR alpha and beta chains. To control for contamination, every cDNA library carried two barcodes: a SMART-Mk sample barcode plus Illumina barcodes. TruSeq adapter sequences and Illumina sample barcodes were added in two successive PCR steps. The TCR alpha and beta cDNA libraries were sequenced on the Illumina HiSeq platform using custom primers. As for the authors' bioinformatics: Raw reads were processed with MiGEC to extract unique molecular identifiers, and MiXCR was used to determine CDR3 positions. For each individual, recombination models were inferred using an EM algorithm with the repgenHMM and IGoR tools. Shared clonotypes were analyzed with the tcR package in R, and sharing was normalized by the product of cloneset sizes. To study raw recombination without the effects of thymic and clonal selection, out-of-frame nonproductive sequences were analyzed. TCRdb reworked the public reads: Q25 trimming with fastp, MiXCR clone assembly, productive beta chains retained. Here each entry gathers all rows of one CDR3 protein and keeps the most common genes and DNA. V and J calls and clone size were set by TCRdb, not the authors. This sample holds a few hundred thousand distinct CDR3 sequences; roughly 13% were observed only once. The ten largest account for about 0.94% of the sample.

From cysteine to phenylalanine, the CDR3 is 16 amino acids long. The sequence is cut down to CDR3 DNA, 48 bases in frame from base 1. The germline V gene specifies ENHRY as CDR1 and SYGVKD as CDR2. Trimming removed 4 bases from V and 0 bases from J; the gene matches leave 5 bases unexplained. Every donor was a healthy Caucasian. The twin cohort consisted of three pairs of female monozygotic twins, all aged about 18 to 30 years. Positive isolation kits from Invitrogen were used to isolate the CD4+ and CD8+ T cell populations. On this clonotype itself: No cognate antigen has been identified for it. No base-level quality is on record; no much larger clone is a single base apart.

The paper as a whole reports these results and caveats: Excess twin sharing in beta out-of-frame sequences was weaker because fewer shared sequences lowered the signal-to-noise ratio. Fewer insertions were carried by abundant cord blood beta clonotypes; a weaker similar trend was observed in young adult naive repertoires, while no such trend was observed in memory repertoires. Compared with coincidental sharing between unrelated individuals, out-of-frame TCR alpha sequences shared between twins had an excess of sequences with low generation probability. Invariant T cells such as MAIT and iNKT could partly confound zero-insertion analyses, although diverse VJ usage argued against such confounding for most clonotypes. Because the same donors could not be followed over many years, the conclusions relied on cross-sectional statistical analysis. Recombination models systematically underestimated out-of-frame TCR alpha sharing in monozygotic twins but agreed with sharing between unrelated individuals.

Separately, the same data were catalogued under a study of yellow fever vaccine responses in identical twins. In that second paper, the authors write: According to the authors, in identical twins the way T cells responded to vaccination appeared partly convergent and partly personalized. In identical twins, the study followed T cell clones that responded to the vaccine with precision.

Recombination connected TRBV10-3 to TRBJ1-4; 7 of the junction bases match TRBD1. Material for sequencing was CD4+ T cells sorted from blood. The clonotype was recovered from a young woman in good health. The DNA sequence reads TGTGCCATCAGTGGGGACAGATCCCCAACTAATGAAAAACTGTTTTTT. It translates to CAISGDRSPTNEKLFF.